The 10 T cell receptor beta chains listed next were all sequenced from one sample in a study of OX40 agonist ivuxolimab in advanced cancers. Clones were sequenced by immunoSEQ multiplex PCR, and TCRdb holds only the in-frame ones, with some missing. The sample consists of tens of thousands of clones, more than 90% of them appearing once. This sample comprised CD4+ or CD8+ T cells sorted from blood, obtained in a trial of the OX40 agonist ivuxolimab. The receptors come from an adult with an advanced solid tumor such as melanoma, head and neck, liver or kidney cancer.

The CDR3 DNA is TGTGCCAGCAGCTTAGTATGGGGACCGAACACCGGGGAGCTGTTTTTT. Translating gives CASSLVWGPNTGELFF. This chain joins TRBV7-2 and TRBJ2-2; D could derive from TRBD1 or TRBD2 (5 bases each). Deletions cut 1 base from V and 0 bases from J, with 9 bases between. This CDR3 has 16 amino acids. CDR1 SGHTA and CDR2 FQGNSA come from the germline V gene.

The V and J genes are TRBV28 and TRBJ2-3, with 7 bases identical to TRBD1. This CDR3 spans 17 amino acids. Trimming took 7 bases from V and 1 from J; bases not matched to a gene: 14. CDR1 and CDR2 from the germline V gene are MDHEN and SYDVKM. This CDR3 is CASKDLVTGYGTDTQYF. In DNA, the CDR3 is TGTGCCAGCAAGGACCTGGTGACAGGGTATGGCACAGATACGCAGTATTTT.

CDR3 amino acids: CASSPRPGSSTEAFF. The CDR3 DNA follows: TGTGCCAGCAGTCCCCGTCCGGGGTCGAGCACTGAAGCTTTCTTT. This chain joins TRBV27 and TRBJ1-1; D gene uncertain. The CDR3 spans 15 residues. CDR1 MNHEY and CDR2 SMNVEV come from the germline V gene (reference sequence). The germline V and J ends were trimmed by 5 bases and 4 bases, with 17 bases remaining between them.

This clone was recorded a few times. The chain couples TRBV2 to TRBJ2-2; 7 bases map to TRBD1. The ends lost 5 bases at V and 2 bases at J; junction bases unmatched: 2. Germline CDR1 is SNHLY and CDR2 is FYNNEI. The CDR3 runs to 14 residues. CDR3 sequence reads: CASSWDRNTGELFF. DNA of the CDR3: TGTGCCAGCAGTTGGGACAGAAACACCGGGGAGCTGTTTTTT.

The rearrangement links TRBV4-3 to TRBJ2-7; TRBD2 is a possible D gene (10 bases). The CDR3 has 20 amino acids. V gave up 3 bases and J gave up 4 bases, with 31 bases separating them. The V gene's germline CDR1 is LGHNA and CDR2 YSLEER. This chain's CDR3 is CASSHRWTGVTSGEGYEQYF. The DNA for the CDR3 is TGCGCCAGCAGCCATCGTTGGACAGGGGTTACTAGCGGGGAGGGGTACGAGCAGTACTTC.

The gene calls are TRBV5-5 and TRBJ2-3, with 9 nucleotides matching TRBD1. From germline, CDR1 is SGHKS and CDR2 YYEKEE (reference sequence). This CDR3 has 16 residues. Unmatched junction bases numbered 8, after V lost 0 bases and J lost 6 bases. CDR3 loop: CASSLDNRGLWDTQYF. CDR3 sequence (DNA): TGTGCCAGCAGCTTGGACAACAGGGGGCTATGGGATACGCAGTATTTT.

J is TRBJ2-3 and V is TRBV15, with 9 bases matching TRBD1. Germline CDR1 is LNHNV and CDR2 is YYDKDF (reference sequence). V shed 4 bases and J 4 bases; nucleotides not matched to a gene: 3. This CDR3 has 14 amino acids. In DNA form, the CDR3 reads TGTGCCACCAGCAACCGACAGGGGGCAGATACGCAGTATTTT. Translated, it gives CATSNRQGADTQYF.

The CDR3 region has the DNA TGTGCCAGCAGCCACGGGCCGGGACTAGCAGCGAACACCGGGGAGCTGTTTTTT. As protein: CASSHGPGLAANTGELFF. The genes are TRBV14 and TRBJ2-2, with TRBD2 identical over 9 bases. The germline V gene encodes CDR1 SGHDN and CDR2 FVKESK. The CDR3 covers 18 residues. J gave up 0 bases and V 3 bases, and 8 bases lay outside the gene matches. Based on the CDR3 plus reference TRBV14 and TRBJ2-2, the full variable domain is EAGVTQFPSHSVIEKGQTVTLRCDPISGHDNLYWYRRVMGKEIKFLLHFVKESKQDESGMPNNRFLAERTGGTYSTLKVQPAELEDSGVYFCASSHGPGLAANTGELFFGEGSRLTVL.

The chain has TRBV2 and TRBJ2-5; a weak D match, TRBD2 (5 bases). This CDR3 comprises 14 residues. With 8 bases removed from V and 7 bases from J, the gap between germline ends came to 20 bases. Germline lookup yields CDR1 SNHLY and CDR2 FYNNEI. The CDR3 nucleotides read TGTGCCAGCGCTGGCCGGCTAGCCGAGGGGACCCAGTACTTC. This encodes CASAGRLAEGTQYF.

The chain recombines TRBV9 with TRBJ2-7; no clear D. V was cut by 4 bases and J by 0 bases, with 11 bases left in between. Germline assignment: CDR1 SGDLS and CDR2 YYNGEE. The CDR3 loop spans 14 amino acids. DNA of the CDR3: TGTGCCAGCAGCCGGCAACTCGACTCCTACGAGCAGTACTTC. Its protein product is CASSRQLDSYEQYF.